Included here is one TCR beta chain sequence, with context. Its specificity is not known. The data belong to a study of OX40 agonist ivuxolimab in advanced cancers. The wider study: Cancers in dose escalation were hepatocellular, melanoma, renal cell and head and neck.

Findings of the study overall: Low levels of normalized T-cell clonal expansion also appeared in some nonresponders. CD8+ T cells (on average) carried more expanded clones than CD4+ T cells. Within 6 weeks, CD4+ and CD8+ blood T cells expanded clonally at 0.1 to 3.0 mg/kg.

The CDR3 sequence is 14 residues long. Germline-derived CDR1 and CDR2 are MDHEN and SYDVKM. V gave up 2 bases and J gave up 2 bases, with 9 bases separating them. Repertoires were generated with immunoSEQ multiplex PCR, while TCRdb's copy carries only in-frame clones and drops some. The sample carries 65,000 to 90,000 clones, about 90% recorded once. The material was CD4+ or CD8+ T cells sorted from blood, obtained in a trial of the OX40 agonist ivuxolimab. The chain uses TRBV28 and TRBJ1-1; D is undetermined. The source of this sequence is an adult with an advanced solid tumor such as melanoma, head and neck, liver or kidney cancer. The CDR3 loop is CASSLQGGNTEAFF. The CDR3, as DNA: TGTGCCAGCAGTTTACAAGGCGGCAACACTGAAGCTTTCTTT.